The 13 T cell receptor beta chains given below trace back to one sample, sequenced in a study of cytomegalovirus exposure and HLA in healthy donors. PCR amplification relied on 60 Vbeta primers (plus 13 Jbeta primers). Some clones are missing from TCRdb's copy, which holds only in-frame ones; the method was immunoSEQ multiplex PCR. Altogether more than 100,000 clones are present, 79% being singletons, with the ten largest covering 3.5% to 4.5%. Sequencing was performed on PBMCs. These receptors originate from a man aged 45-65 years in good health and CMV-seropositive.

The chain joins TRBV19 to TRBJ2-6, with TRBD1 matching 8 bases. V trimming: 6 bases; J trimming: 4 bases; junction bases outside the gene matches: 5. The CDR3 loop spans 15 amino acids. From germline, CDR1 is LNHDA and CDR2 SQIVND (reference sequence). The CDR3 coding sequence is TGTGCCAGTAGGAAGGACAGGGCCGGGGCCAACGTCCTGACTTTC. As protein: CASRKDRAGANVLTF.

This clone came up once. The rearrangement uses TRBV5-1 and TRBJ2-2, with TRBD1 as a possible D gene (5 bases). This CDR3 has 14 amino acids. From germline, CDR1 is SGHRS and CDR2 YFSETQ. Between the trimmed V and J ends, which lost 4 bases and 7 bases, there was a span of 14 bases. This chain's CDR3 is CASSLLEGVGELFF. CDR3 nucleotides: TGCGCCAGCAGCCTACTCGAAGGGGTCGGGGAGCTGTTTTTT.

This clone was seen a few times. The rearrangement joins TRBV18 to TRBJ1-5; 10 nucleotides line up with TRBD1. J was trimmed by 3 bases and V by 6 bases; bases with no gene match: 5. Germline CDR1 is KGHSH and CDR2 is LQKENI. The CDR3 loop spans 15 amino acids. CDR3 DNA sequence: TGTGCCAGCTCGCCGACAGGGGGCTACAATCAGCCCCAGCATTTT. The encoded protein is CASSPTGGYNQPQHF.

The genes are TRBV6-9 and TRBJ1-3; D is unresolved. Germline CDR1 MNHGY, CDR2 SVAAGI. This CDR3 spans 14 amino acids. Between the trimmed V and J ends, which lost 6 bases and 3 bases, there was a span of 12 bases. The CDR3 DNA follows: TGTGCCAGCAGCCCTACTAGAAGTGGAAACACCATATATTTT. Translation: CASSPTRSGNTIYF.

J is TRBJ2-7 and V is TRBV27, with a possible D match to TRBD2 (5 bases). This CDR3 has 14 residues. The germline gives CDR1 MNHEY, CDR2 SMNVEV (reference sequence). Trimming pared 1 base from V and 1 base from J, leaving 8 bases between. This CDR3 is CASSLFGLSYEQYF. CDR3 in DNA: TGTGCCAGCAGTTTATTCGGACTGTCCTACGAGCAGTACTTC.

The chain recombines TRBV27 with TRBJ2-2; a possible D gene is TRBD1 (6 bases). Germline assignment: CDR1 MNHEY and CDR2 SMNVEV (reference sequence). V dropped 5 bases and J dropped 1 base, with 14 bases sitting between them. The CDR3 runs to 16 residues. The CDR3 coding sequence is TGTGCCAGCAGTGCAGGGGCCCAATTGAACACCGGGGAGCTGTTTTTT. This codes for CASSAGAQLNTGELFF.

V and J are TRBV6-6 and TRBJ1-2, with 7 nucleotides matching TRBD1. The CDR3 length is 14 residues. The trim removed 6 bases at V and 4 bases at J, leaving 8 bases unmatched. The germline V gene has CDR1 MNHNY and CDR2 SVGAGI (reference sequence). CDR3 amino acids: CASRQGQLFYGYTF. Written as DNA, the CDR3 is TGTGCCAGCAGACAGGGACAGCTCTTCTATGGCTACACCTTC.

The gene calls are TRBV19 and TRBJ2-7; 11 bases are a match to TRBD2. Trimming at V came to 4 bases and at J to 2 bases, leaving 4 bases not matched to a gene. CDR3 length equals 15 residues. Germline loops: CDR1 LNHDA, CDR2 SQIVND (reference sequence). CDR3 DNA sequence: TGTGCCAGTAGTACGGGACTAGCGGTAACCTACGAGCAGTACTTC. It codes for CASSTGLAVTYEQYF.

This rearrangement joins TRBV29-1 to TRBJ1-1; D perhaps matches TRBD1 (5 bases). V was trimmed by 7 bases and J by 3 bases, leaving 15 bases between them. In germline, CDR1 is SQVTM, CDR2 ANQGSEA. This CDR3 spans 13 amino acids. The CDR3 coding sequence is TGCAGCGCACGACAGCTTACGGACACTGAAGCTTTCTTT. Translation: CSARQLTDTEAFF.

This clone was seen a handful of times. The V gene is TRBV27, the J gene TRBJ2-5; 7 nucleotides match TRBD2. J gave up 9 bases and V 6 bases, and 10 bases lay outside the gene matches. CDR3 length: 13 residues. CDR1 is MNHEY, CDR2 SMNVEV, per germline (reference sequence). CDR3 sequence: CASSWDRRGAQYF. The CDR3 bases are TGTGCCAGCAGCTGGGACCGACGGGGGGCCCAGTACTTC.

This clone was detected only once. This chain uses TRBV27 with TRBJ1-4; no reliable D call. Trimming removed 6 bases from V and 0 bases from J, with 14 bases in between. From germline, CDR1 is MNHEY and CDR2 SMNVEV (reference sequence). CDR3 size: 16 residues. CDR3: CASSLSRFATNEKLFF. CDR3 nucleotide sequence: TGTGCCAGCAGCCTCTCCAGGTTTGCAACTAATGAAAAACTGTTTTTT.

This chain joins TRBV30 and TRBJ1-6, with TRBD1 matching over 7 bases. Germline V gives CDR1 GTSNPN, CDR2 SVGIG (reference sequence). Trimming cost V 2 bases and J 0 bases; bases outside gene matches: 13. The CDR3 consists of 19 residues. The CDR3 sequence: CAWSTSGGAGSSYNSPLHF. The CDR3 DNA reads TGTGCCTGGAGTACATCAGGGGGAGCTGGGAGCTCCTATAATTCACCCCTCCACTTT.

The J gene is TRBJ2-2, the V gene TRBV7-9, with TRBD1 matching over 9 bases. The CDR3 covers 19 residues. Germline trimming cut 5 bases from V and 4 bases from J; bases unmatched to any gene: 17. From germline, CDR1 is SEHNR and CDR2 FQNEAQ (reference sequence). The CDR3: CASSLRQGEAPPVTGELFF. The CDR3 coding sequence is TGTGCCAGCAGCCTACGACAGGGGGAAGCGCCCCCGGTCACCGGGGAGCTGTTTTTT. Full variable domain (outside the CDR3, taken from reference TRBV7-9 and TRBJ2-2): DTGVSQNPRHKITKRGQNVTFRCDPISEHNRLYWYRQTLGQGPEFLTYFQNEAQLEKSRLLSDRFSAERPKGSFSTLEIQRTEQGDSAMYLCASSLRQGEAPPVTGELFFGEGSRLTVL.